These T cell receptor beta chains were read from a single sample in a study of blood T cell repertoires in COVID-19. Profiling relied on immunoSEQ multiplex PCR, and the TCRdb table lists in-frame clones only, not all of them. The repertoire holds roughly 68,000 clones, with around nine tenths as singletons. What was sequenced was peripheral blood. The receptors originated from a woman aged 50 to 65 with COVID-19, enrolled during active disease. The CDR3 runs from the conserved cysteine through the conserved F or W. Fields, in order: J gene, D gene, V gene, clone size, CDR3 DNA, CDR3 protein. The D gene is left open where the match is weak. The size field is filled for only some rows; it gives once, few, many or a size class.

TRBJ2-1	TRBD2	TRBV28	-	TGTGCCAGCAGTTCCATAGCGGGGGTTTCCCTCAATGAGCAGTTCTTC	CASSSIAGVSLNEQFF
TRBJ2-2	TRBD2	TRBV27	-	TGTGCCAGCAGTGTACTAGCGGGAGCTGACGGGGAGCTGTTTTTT	CASSVLAGADGELFF
TRBJ2-5	TRBD2	TRBV6-5	-	TGTGCCAGTGGGACTAGCGGCACAGAGACCCAGTACTTC	CASGTSGTETQYF
TRBJ1-4	-	TRBV6-6	-	TGTGCCAGCAGAGGGGGAAATGAAAAACTGTTTTTT	CASRGGNEKLFF
TRBJ2-1	TRBD2	TRBV4-1	once	TGCGCCAGCAGCCAAGCCCACGGGACTAGCGGGAGGAATGAGCAGTTCTTC	CASSQAHGTSGRNEQFF
TRBJ2-7	-	TRBV30	-	TGTGCCTGGAGTGTAGGAGGGCCCTCATCCTACGAGCAGTACTTC	CAWSVGGPSSYEQYF
TRBJ1-4	-	TRBV7-8	-	TGTGCCAGCAGCTCTCCTTTTAATGAAAAACTGTTTTTT	CASSSPFNEKLFF
TRBJ1-6	-	TRBV30	-	TGTGCCTGGAGCTATGACAGATATAATTCACCCCTCCACTTT	CAWSYDRYNSPLHF
TRBJ1-2	-	TRBV28	-	TGTGCCAGCAGTTTAATGGGGGCGCGAGGCTATGGCTACACCTTC	CASSLMGARGYGYTF
TRBJ2-3	-	TRBV9	-	TGTGCCAGTGGACGGGACACAAGCACAGATACGCAGTATTTT	CASGRDTSTDTQYF
TRBJ1-1	TRBD1	TRBV6-5	-	TGTGCCAGCCAGGACAGGGGAGGAACTGAAGCTTTCTTT	CASQDRGGTEAFF
TRBJ1-3	-	TRBV5-8	-	TGTGCCAGCCCTTCGCCCGTGTACAGGCGATACTCTGGAAACACCATATATTTT	CASPSPVYRRYSGNTIYF
TRBJ2-7	-	TRBV12-3/TRBV12-4	-	TGTGCCAGCAGTTTAGGACCCGGAGACGAGCAGTACTTC	CASSLGPGDEQYF
TRBJ1-3	-	TRBV10-2	few	TGCGCCAGCAGTCCCAGCAGGGGCCTCTCTGGAAACACCATATATTTT	CASSPSRGLSGNTIYF
TRBJ1-6	-	TRBV11-2	-	TGTGCCAGCAGCAACGGGGGACGTGGAAATTCACCCCTCCACTTT	CASSNGGRGNSPLHF
TRBJ2-7	TRBD1	TRBV24-1	few	TGTGCCACCAGTGAGGCCGGGACAGGGCGGGTGCAGTACTTC	CATSEAGTGRVQYF
TRBJ1-2	TRBD1	TRBV28	-	TGTGCCAGCAGGGACAGGGGGACGAAAAAAGGCTACACCTTC	CASRDRGTKKGYTF
TRBJ1-5	-	TRBV6-5	-	TGTGCCAGCAGCCTGGGGAGGGATCAGCCCCAGCATTTT	CASSLGRDQPQHF
TRBJ2-7	-	TRBV14	-	TGTGCCAGCAGCCAAGGGGGCGGCTACGAGCAGTACTTC	CASSQGGGYEQYF
TRBJ2-1	TRBD1	TRBV15	-	TGTGCCACCAGCGTCGGACAGGGGTCCTACAATGAGCAGTTCTTC	CATSVGQGSYNEQFF
TRBJ2-5	-	TRBV19	-	TGTGCCACCAGCTTGGGGGCGACCCAGTACTTC	CATSLGATQYF
TRBJ1-1	TRBD1	TRBV19	-	TGTGCCAGTAGCTTCGGGGGACAGGCGAACACTGAAGCTTTCTTT	CASSFGGQANTEAFF
TRBJ2-1	TRBD2	TRBV11-2	-	TGTGCCAGCAGCCTTAGACTAGCGGTGGGCAATGAGCAGTTCTTC	CASSLRLAVGNEQFF
TRBJ2-7	TRBD2	TRBV5-1	-	TGCGCCAGCAGCCCGGGACTAGCGGGTTCCTACGAGCAGTACTTC	CASSPGLAGSYEQYF
TRBJ2-7	TRBD2	TRBV27	-	TGTGCCAGCAGTTTATCAGTGACTAGCATCTCTACCTACGAGCAGTACTTC	CASSLSVTSISTYEQYF
TRBJ1-5	TRBD1	TRBV19	-	TGTGCCAGTAGTATGTGGCTACAGGGGGCTAACCAGCCCCAGCATTTT	CASSMWLQGANQPQHF
TRBJ1-1	-	TRBV5-1	-	TGCGCCAGCAGCCTTGGGCAGGGCCAAACGAACACTGAAGCTTTCTTT	CASSLGQGQTNTEAFF
TRBJ1-2	-	TRBV4-1	-	TGCGCCAGCAGCCCAATAGCGGGGGGAGGTGGCTACACCTTC	CASSPIAGGGGYTF
TRBJ1-5	TRBD1	TRBV18	-	TGTGCCAGCTCACCCACCGGGACAGACGATCAGCCCCAGCATTTT	CASSPTGTDDQPQHF
TRBJ1-6	-	TRBV11-2	-	TGTGCCAGCAGCTTAGGGGGAGGGCTCCCCCCCATAGGTTCACCCCTCCACTTT	CASSLGGGLPPIGSPLHF
TRBJ2-2	-	TRBV4-2	-	TGTGCCAGCAGCCAAAGCGGCGGGGCTACCGGGGAGCTGTTTTTT	CASSQSGGATGELFF